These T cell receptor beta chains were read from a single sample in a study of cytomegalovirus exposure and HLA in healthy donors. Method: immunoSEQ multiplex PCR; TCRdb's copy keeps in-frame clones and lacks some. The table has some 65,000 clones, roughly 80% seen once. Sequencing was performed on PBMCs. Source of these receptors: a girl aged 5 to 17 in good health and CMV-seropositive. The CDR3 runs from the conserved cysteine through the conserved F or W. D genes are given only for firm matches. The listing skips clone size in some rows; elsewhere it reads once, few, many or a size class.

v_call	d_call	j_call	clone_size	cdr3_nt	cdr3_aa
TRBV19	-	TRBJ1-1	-	TGTGCCAGTAGTATGAGGTCAGGGGCCACTGAAGCTTTCTTT	CASSMRSGATEAFF
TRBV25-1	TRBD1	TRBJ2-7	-	TGTGCCAGCAGTGCCCCCGGGACAGGGTCCCACGAGCAGTACTTC	CASSAPGTGSHEQYF
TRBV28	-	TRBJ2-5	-	TGTGCCAGCAGTCCCTGGGGCAGGACAAGACAAGAGACCCAGTACTTC	CASSPWGRTRQETQYF
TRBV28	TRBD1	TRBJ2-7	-	TGTGCCAGCACTTCCGGGACAGGGACCTACGAGCAGTACTTC	CASTSGTGTYEQYF
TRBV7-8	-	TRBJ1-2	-	TGTGCCAGCAGCTTAGTGTCGGGGAACTATGGCTACACCTTC	CASSLVSGNYGYTF
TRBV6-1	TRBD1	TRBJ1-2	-	TGTGCCAGCAGTGACCAAGCAGGGGGGAACTATGGCTACACCTTC	CASSDQAGGNYGYTF
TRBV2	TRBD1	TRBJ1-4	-	TGTGCCAGCAGTGCGGACAGGGGGCTGGTAAAACTGTTTTTT	CASSADRGLVKLFF
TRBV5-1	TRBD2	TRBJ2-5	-	TGCGCCAGCAGCTTGGTGGGTTCAAGACTAGCGGGCGGAGAGACCCAGTACTTC	CASSLVGSRLAGGETQYF
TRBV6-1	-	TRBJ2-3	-	TGTGCCAGCAATCACAGGCCCACAGATACGCAGTATTTT	CASNHRPTDTQYF
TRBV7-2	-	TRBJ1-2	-	TGTGCCAGCACCTCCCACAATGGGGCTGGCTACACCTTC	CASTSHNGAGYTF
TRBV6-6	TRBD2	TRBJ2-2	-	TGTGCCAGTTTTGATAGCGGGGGAAACACCGGGGAGCTGTTTTTT	CASFDSGGNTGELFF
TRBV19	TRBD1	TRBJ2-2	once	TGTGCCAGTAGCCGATCACAGGGGGCGGGCACCGGGGAGCTGTTTTTT	CASSRSQGAGTGELFF
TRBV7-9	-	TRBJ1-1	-	TGTGCCAGCAGCTTTGGACAAATGACTGAAGCTTTCTTT	CASSFGQMTEAFF
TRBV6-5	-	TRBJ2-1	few	TGTGCCAGCAGCCGAGCCCTACAGGAGGGAAATGAGCAGTTCTTC	CASSRALQEGNEQFF
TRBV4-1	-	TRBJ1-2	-	TGCGCCAGCCGTACGACCAGGGTTGGGGGCTACACCTTC	CASRTTRVGGYTF
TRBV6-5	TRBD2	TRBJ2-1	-	TGTGCCACCTTACGGACTAGCGGGTACTACAATGAGCAGTTCTTC	CATLRTSGYYNEQFF
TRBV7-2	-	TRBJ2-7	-	TGTGCCAGCAGCTTAGGGACTGCCTCCTACGAGCAGTACTTC	CASSLGTASYEQYF
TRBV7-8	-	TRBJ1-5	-	TGTGCCAGCAGCTCTGGACAGTTAAATCAGCCCCAGCATTTT	CASSSGQLNQPQHF
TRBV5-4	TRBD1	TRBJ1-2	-	TGTGCCAGCAGCCTTCGACAGGGACGACACACCTTC	CASSLRQGRHTF
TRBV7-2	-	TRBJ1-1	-	TGTGCCAGCAGCTTAGGGGGGCGCACTGAAGCTTTCTTT	CASSLGGRTEAFF
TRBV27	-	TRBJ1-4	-	TGTGCCAGCAGTTTGTGGGGCATGGATGAAAAACTGTTTTTT	CASSLWGMDEKLFF
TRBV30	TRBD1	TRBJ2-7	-	TGTGCCTGGGGTAGGGGGCCTGGCGAGCAGTACTTC	CAWGRGPGEQYF
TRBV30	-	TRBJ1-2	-	TGTGCCTGGACCCGGGTGACGAGGGGGTATGGCTACACCTTC	CAWTRVTRGYGYTF
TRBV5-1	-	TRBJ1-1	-	TGCGCCAGCTCAGGTAGGTTCGTTGGGGCTTTCTTT	CASSGRFVGAFF
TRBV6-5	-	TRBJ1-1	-	TGTGCCAGCAGTGCCCAGGGGCCTCGTACTGAAGCTTTCTTT	CASSAQGPRTEAFF
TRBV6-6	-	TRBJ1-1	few	TGTGCCAGCAGTTACTCGAAGGGGGTCGAAACTTTCTTT	CASSYSKGVETFF
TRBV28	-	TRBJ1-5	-	TGTGCCAGCAGTGGGTGGGGCGATCAGCCCCAGCATTTT	CASSGWGDQPQHF
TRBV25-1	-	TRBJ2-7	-	TGTGCCAGCAGAGACGGAGGGAACTCCTACGAGCAGTACTTC	CASRDGGNSYEQYF
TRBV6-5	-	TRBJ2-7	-	TGTGCCACCCAAAGGGCGGGCACCTACGAGCAGTACTTC	CATQRAGTYEQYF
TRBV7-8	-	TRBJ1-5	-	TGTGCCAGCAGCCCCCGATGGGGCAGGGCCGACTCTCAGCCCCAGCATTTT	CASSPRWGRADSQPQHF
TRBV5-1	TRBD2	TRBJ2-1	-	TGCGCCAGCAGCACCGGGACTAGCGGGAGCTACAATGAGCAGTTCTTC	CASSTGTSGSYNEQFF
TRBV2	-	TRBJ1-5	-	TGTGCCAGCAGTGGCGCTGCCGGGGGCAATCAGCCCCAGCATTTT	CASSGAAGGNQPQHF
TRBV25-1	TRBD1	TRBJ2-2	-	TGTGCCAGCAGCCGGAGGGGACAGGGGGCCGGGGAGCTGTTTTTT	CASSRRGQGAGELFF
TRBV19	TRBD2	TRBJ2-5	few	TGTGCCAGTAGTATAGTGCACCGCCGGGGGGATGGGGCCCAAGAGACCCAGTACTTC	CASSIVHRRGDGAQETQYF
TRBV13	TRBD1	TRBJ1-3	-	TGTGCCAGCAGCTCAGGACAGGGTGGAAACACCATATATTTT	CASSSGQGGNTIYF
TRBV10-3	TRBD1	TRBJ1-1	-	TGTGCCATCAGCAAACAGGGGGCTGTGATCAACACTGAAGCTTTCTTT	CAISKQGAVINTEAFF
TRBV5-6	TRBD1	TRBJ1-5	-	TGTGCCAGCAGCGAGTACTCGGGACAGCCTAATCAGCCCCAGCATTTT	CASSEYSGQPNQPQHF
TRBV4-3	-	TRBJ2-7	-	TGCGCCAGCAGCCAAGAAAGGCGGATCTCCTACGAGCAGTACTTC	CASSQERRISYEQYF
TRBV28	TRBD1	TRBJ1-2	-	TGTGCCAGCAGTTTGGCCCTCCCGCGCGACAGGGGGACGGTTGGCTACACCTTC	CASSLALPRDRGTVGYTF
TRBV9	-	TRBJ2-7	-	TGTGCCAGCAGCGTAGGACTAGTTCGCGAGCAGTACTTC	CASSVGLVREQYF
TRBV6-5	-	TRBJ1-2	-	TGTGCCAGCATCGCACCGATTGACAGCCTATATGGCTACACCTTC	CASIAPIDSLYGYTF
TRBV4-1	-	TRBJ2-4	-	TGCGCCAGCAGCCAAGGGTCCGGGGTGGAAGTAGCCAAAAACATTCAGTACTTC	CASSQGSGVEVAKNIQYF
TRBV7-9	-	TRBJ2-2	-	TGTGCCAGCAGCTCACAGGGATCCGGGGAGCTGTTTTTT	CASSSQGSGELFF
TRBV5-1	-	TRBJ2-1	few	TGCGCCAGCAGCTTGGCTCTCCCCGTAGAGGGCAATGAGCAGTTCTTC	CASSLALPVEGNEQFF
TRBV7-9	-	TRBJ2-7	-	TGTGCCAGCAGCTTAGAGAACAGGCGCCACGAGCAGTACTTC	CASSLENRRHEQYF
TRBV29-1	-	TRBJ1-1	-	TGCAGCGTTGAAGGGACTCTTAAGAACACTGAAGCTTTCTTT	CSVEGTLKNTEAFF
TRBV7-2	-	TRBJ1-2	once	TGTGCCAGCAGCTCCCCCGACAGCTTCGAACGCCCCTATGGCTACACCTTC	CASSSPDSFERPYGYTF
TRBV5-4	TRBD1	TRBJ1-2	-	TGTGCCAGCAGCTTGCCCCCTGGACAGGGGGATATCTATGGCTACACCTTC	CASSLPPGQGDIYGYTF
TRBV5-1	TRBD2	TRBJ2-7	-	TGCGCCAGCAGCTTGCAAGGACTAGCCTACGAGCAGTACTTC	CASSLQGLAYEQYF
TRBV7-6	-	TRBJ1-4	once	TGTGCCAGCAGCTTAGCGGCGGGGTCAAATGAAAAACTGTTTTTT	CASSLAAGSNEKLFF
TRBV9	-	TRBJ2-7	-	TGTGCCAGCAGCGTGGCGCGGGTCCCCTACGAGCAGTACTTC	CASSVARVPYEQYF
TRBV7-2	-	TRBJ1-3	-	TGTGCCAGCAGCTTGGGCCAAGGAAACACCATATATTTT	CASSLGQGNTIYF
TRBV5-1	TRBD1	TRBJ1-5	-	TGCGCCAGCAGTCCTGGACAGGAGCTGGGGCCCCAGCATTTT	CASSPGQELGPQHF
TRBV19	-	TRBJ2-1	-	TGTGCCAGTAGTATAACGGCTCAACTACTAGCCAATGAGCAGTTCTTC	CASSITAQLLANEQFF
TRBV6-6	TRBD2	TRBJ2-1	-	TGTGCCAGCAAGAAACTAGCGGGAGGCAATGAGCAGTTCTTC	CASKKLAGGNEQFF